The 13 T cell receptor beta chains below all came from one sample that was sequenced in a study of T cells in Graves' hyperthyroidism and ophthalmopathy. Using RNA transcripts as the source, TCR beta CDR3 regions were amplified. Researchers ran a first-round RT-PCR on the TCR CDR3 using the HTBI primer set. MiXCR, applied by TCRdb to the multiplex PCR reads, yields one record per CDR3 protein. The data show roughly 380,000 distinct CDR3 sequences, roughly 13% seen once. The sample consisted of blood. The receptors stem from a man aged 25-45 years with Graves' hyperthyroidism that later progressed to Graves' ophthalmopathy.

There are a few counts of this clonotype. V and J are TRBV10-2 and TRBJ1-2; 7 nucleotides agree with TRBD1. With 2 bases clipped from V and 6 bases from J, the junction kept 6 bases outside the gene matches. CDR1 is WSHSY and CDR2 is SAAADI in the germline V gene. The CDR3 has 14 residues. The CDR3 reads CASSEGDRSNGYTF. DNA of the CDR3: TGCGCCAGCAGTGAGGGGGACAGAAGCAATGGCTACACCTTC.

This clonotype has a count of ten or more. In DNA form, the CDR3 reads TGTGCCAGCTCAATGCGGGGGGCCGATGCAGATACGCAGTATTTT. It encodes CASSMRGADADTQYF. The V and J genes are TRBV18 and TRBJ2-3, with 8 bases lining up with TRBD2. Germline V gives CDR1 KGHSH, CDR2 LQKENI. Trimming cost V 5 bases and J 4 bases; bases outside gene matches: 8. The CDR3 is 15 residues long. The whole variable domain, remainder taken from reference TRBV18 and TRBJ2-3, is NAGVMQNPRHLVRRRGQEARLRCSPMKGHSHVYWYRQLPEEGLKFMVYLQKENIIDESGMPKERFSAEFPKEGPSILRIQQVVRGDSAAYFCASSMRGADADTQYFGPGTRLTVL.

This clonotype has only a few counts. The J gene is TRBJ2-7, the V gene TRBV20-1; 10 nucleotides align to TRBD1. The V segment lost 6 bases and the J segment 6 bases; nucleotides outside the gene matches: 5. Germline values: CDR1 DFQATT, CDR2 SNEGSKA (reference sequence). The CDR3 is 12 amino acids. CDR3 in DNA: TGCAGTGCCTGGGACAGGGGTGGCGAGCAGTACTTC. Translated: CSAWDRGGEQYF.

This clonotype came up many times. The V call is TRBV6-1, the J call TRBJ2-3; 9 bases are shared with TRBD2. This CDR3 is 21 amino acids long. Germline lookup yields CDR1 MNHNS and CDR2 SASEGT. V gave up 2 bases and J gave up 4 bases; unmatched junction bases: 22. In DNA, the CDR3 is TGTGCCAGCAGTGAAATGTTTGGAGGGGGTTTCGGCGGGGGGGCCCCAGATACGCAGTATTTT. Translating gives CASSEMFGGGFGGGAPDTQYF.

This clonotype was observed many times. The CDR3 nucleotides read TGTGCCAGCAGTTTCCCGAGCTCCTACAATGAGCAGTTCTTC. Amino acid sequence: CASSFPSSYNEQFF. V gene TRBV12-3 or TRBV12-4 combines with J gene TRBJ2-1; D remains unclear. The CDR3 runs 14 residues. Trimming took 3 bases from V and 0 from J, leaving 6 bases between them.

The CDR3 spells CASSERRMSSYNSPLHF. CDR3 nucleotides: TGTGCCAGCAGCGAGCGTCGGATGAGCTCCTATAATTCACCCCTCCACTTT. V usage is TRBV11-3 and J usage is TRBJ1-6, with D uncertain. Germline V gene data show CDR1 as SGHNT and CDR2 as YENEEA. Trimming removed 5 bases at V and 0 bases at J, with 14 bases between. The CDR3 is 17 residues long.

This clonotype was seen many times. The V and J genes are TRBV28 and TRBJ1-1, with a tentative D call TRBD1 (6 bases). Trimming left V 7 bases short and J 5 bases short, with 20 bases between. Germline V gene lookup returns CDR1 MDHEN and CDR2 SYDVKM. The CDR3 covers 15 residues. Here the CDR3 DNA reads TGTGCCAGCATCCCCGGGGAGGGGGGTCGAACTGAAGCTTTCTTT. Its translation: CASIPGEGGRTEAFF.

This clonotype was observed many times. The chain combines TRBV18 with TRBJ1-1; D ambiguous. The CDR3 consists of 14 residues. V dropped 2 bases and J dropped 1 base, with 8 bases sitting between them. Germline values: CDR1 KGHSH, CDR2 LQKENI. DNA of the CDR3: TGTGCCAGCTCACCATGGGCGGCGAACACTGAAGCTTTCTTT. This encodes CASSPWAANTEAFF.

V and J are TRBV20-1 and TRBJ2-2; D remains ambiguous. Trimming pared 2 bases from V and 6 bases from J, leaving 4 bases between. The germline CDR1 and CDR2 sequences are DFQATT and SNEGSKA (reference sequence). This CDR3 region has 11 residues. The CDR3 loop reads CSARRAGELFF. The CDR3 bases are TGCAGTGCTAGAAGGGCCGGGGAGCTGTTTTTT.

This clonotype was seen many times. V is TRBV6-5 and J is TRBJ2-7, with D tentatively TRBD2 (5 bases). The V gene's germline CDR1 is MNHEY and CDR2 SVGAGI. CDR3 length: 16 amino acids. V was clipped by 2 bases and J by 2 bases, with 16 bases between them. The CDR3 spells CASSYRAGDYPYEQYF. Here the CDR3 DNA reads TGTGCCAGCAGTTACAGGGCCGGGGATTACCCCTACGAGCAGTACTTC.

This clonotype turned up a few times. V usage is TRBV19 and J usage is TRBJ2-1; 10 nucleotides align to TRBD1. The germline gives CDR1 LNHDA, CDR2 SQIVND (reference sequence). The junction had 5 bases not matched to a gene; V was cut back by 8 bases and J by 10 bases. The CDR3 runs to 12 residues. The CDR3 loop is CASRTGGREQFF. The CDR3 nucleotides are TGTGCCAGTCGGACAGGGGGTAGGGAGCAGTTCTTC.

CDR3 amino acids: CASSIATNTYGYTF. The CDR3 nucleotides read TGTGCCAGTAGTATCGCAACAAACACCTATGGCTACACCTTC. The chain links TRBV19 to TRBJ1-2, with unresolved D. Germline V lookup: CDR1 LNHDA, CDR2 SQIVND (reference sequence). V was cut by 3 bases and J by 4 bases, with 12 bases left in between. There are 14 residues in the CDR3.

The table lists this clonotype with a few counts. This sequence joins TRBV12-3 or TRBV12-4 and TRBJ2-3, with 10 positions matching TRBD2. This CDR3 is 16 amino acids long. V trimming: 2 bases; J trimming: 2 bases; junction bases outside the gene matches: 4. The CDR3: CASSLTAGGYTDTQYF. CDR3 DNA sequence: TGTGCCAGCAGTTTAACAGCGGGGGGGTACACAGATACGCAGTATTTT.